The T cell receptor (beta chain) described here comes from a study of chemoradiotherapy in HPV16-positive cancers. Repertoires were generated with immunoSEQ multiplex PCR, while TCRdb's copy carries only in-frame clones and drops some. The sample yields 8,300 or so clones, 70% seen once. With regard to this clone: The antigen is not known.

General study points: Candidate HPV-specific clones and E7-related TCR motifs grew in tumor during treatment.

Trimming shortened V by 3 bases and J by 5 bases, and 9 bases separated the two germline ends. The CDR3 loop spans 13 amino acids. CDR1 SGHDT and CDR2 YYEEEE come from the germline V gene. The source is a human donor with HPV-associated anogenital cancer. The chain couples TRBV5-6 to TRBJ1-5, with D possibly TRBD1 on 5 matching bases. The starting material was tumor tissue, obtained from a patient who underwent chemoradiotherapy. The CDR3, as DNA: TGTGCCAGCAGCTCCCAGGGTTATCAGCCCCAGCATTTT. It encodes CASSSQGYQPQHF.